Reported below is one T cell receptor (beta chain). In the authors' methods: Nucleated cell counts were estimated from reference gene primer amplification. Produced via immunoSEQ multiplex PCR; TCRdb's table is partial and in-frame only. V, J and clone size derive from that table, while D and trimming were established from the DNA sequence. Of 55,000 to 75,000 clones in the sample, around 86% are singletons; the top ten hold 7.4%. The sample is drawn from a study of blood T cell repertoires in COVID-19. Study information: Acute and convalescent COVID-19 specimens originated in the United States, Italy and Spain. PBMCs, B-cell-depleted T cells, or T cells were the source of the cDNA or gDNA that made up the material.

Germline assignment: CDR1 MNHEY and CDR2 SMNVEV (reference sequence). The CDR3 runs to 15 residues. Between the trimmed V and J ends, which lost 3 bases and 7 bases, there was a span of 13 bases. Sequencing was carried out using peripheral blood. This rearrangement joins TRBV27 to TRBJ1-6; D gene unclear. The receptor was derived from a human donor with active COVID-19. The donor label of this sample is uncertain. CDR3 sequence reads: CASSLYEATNSPLHF. The DNA of the CDR3 is TGTGCCAGCAGTTTGTACGAGGCCACAAATTCACCCCTCCACTTT.